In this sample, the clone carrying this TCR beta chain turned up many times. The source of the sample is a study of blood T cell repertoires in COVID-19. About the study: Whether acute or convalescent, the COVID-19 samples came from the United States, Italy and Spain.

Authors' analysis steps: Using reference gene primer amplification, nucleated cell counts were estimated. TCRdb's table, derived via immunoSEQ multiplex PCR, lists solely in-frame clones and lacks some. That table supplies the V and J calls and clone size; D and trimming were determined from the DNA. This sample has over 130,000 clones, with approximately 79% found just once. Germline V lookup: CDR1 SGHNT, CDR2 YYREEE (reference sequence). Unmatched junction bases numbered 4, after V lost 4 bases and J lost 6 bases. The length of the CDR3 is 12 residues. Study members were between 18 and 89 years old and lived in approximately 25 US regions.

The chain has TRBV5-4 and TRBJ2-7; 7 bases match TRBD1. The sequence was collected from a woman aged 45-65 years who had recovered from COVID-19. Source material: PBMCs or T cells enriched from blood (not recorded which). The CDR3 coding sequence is TGTGCCAGCAGCGTGACAGGGTTCGAGCAGTACTTC. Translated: CASSVTGFEQYF.